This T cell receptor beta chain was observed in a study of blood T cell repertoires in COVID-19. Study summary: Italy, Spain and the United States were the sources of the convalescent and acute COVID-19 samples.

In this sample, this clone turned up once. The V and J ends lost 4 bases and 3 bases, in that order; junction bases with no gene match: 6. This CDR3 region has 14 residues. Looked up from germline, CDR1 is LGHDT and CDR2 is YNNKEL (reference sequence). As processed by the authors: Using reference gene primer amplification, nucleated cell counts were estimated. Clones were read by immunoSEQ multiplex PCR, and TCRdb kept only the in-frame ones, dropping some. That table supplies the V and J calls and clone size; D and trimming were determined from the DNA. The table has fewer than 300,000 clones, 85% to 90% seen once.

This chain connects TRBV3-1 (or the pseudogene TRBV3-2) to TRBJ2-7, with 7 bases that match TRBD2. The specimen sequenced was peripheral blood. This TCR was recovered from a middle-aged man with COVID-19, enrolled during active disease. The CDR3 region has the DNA TGTGCCAGCAGCCGTTCAAGCGGGAACTACGAGCAGTACTTC. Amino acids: CASSRSSGNYEQYF.